A selection of T cell receptor beta chains follows, all from one sample in a study of technical replicates of blood from several donors. Sequencing was performed with immunoSEQ multiplex PCR; in TCRdb, only in-frame clones are kept and a portion is missing. Of tens of thousands of clones in the sample, around 97% were seen once. Material: T cells isolated from PBMCs. All receptors derive from a human donor in good health. CDR3s include the opening cysteine and the closing phenylalanine or tryptophan. Fields, in order: D gene, clone size, V gene, J gene, CDR3 protein, CDR3 DNA. A D gene is named only where the DNA matches it firmly. For some rows the clone size is stated as once, few or many, or as a class when expanded; others skip it.

>.|.|TRBV5-4|TRBJ2-5
CASSLRAQETQYF
TGTGCCAGCAGCTTGAGAGCCCAAGAGACCCAGTACTTC
>.|.|TRBV6-4|TRBJ2-3
CASSETASSTDTQYF
TGTGCCAGCAGTGAAACAGCCTCTAGCACAGATACGCAGTATTTT
>.|.|TRBV6-5|TRBJ2-2
CASSYWGTRNTGELFF
TGTGCCAGCAGTTACTGGGGCACACGGAACACCGGGGAGCTGTTTTTT
>TRBD1|.|TRBV5-4|TRBJ2-7
CASSLGLGQANYEQYF
TGTGCCAGCAGCTTGGGCCTGGGACAGGCAAACTACGAGCAGTACTTC
>.|.|TRBV5-1|TRBJ2-1
CASSLSDLNNEQFF
TGCGCCAGCAGCTTGTCGGACTTAAATAATGAGCAGTTCTTC
>.|once|TRBV27|TRBJ1-2
CASSTNLGSGYTF
TGTGCCAGCAGCACGAATTTAGGGAGTGGCTACACCTTC
>TRBD1|.|TRBV6-1|TRBJ2-5
CASSFQGARETQYF
TGTGCCAGCAGTTTTCAGGGGGCTAGAGAGACCCAGTACTTC
>.|.|TRBV4-2|TRBJ2-6
CASSQEIITRGFSGANVLTF
TGTGCCAGCAGCCAAGAGATCATCACTCGAGGGTTCTCTGGGGCCAACGTCCTGACTTTC
>.|.|TRBV25-1|TRBJ2-1
CASSEGLRIYNEQFF
TGTGCCAGCAGTGAAGGTCTCAGAATTTACAATGAGCAGTTCTTC
>.|.|TRBV11-2|TRBJ1-1
CASSLLIAGGAFF
TGTGCCAGCAGCTTATTAATAGCGGGGGGAGCTTTCTTT
>TRBD1|.|TRBV6-1|TRBJ2-7
CASTSTGVGEQYF
TGTGCCAGCACCTCAACAGGGGTGGGCGAGCAGTACTTC
>TRBD1|.|TRBV5-1|TRBJ2-1
CASSYGQVYSYNEQFF
TGCGCCAGCAGCTATGGACAGGTCTACTCCTACAATGAGCAGTTCTTC
>TRBD1|.|TRBV30|TRBJ2-7
CAWVVFPLERSGSGQVLHEQYF
TGTGCCTGGGTCGTATTCCCCCTAGAAAGATCGGGGTCGGGACAGGTACTCCACGAGCAGTACTTC
>TRBD1|.|TRBV5-1|TRBJ1-2
CASGFRGQGDYGYTF
TGCGCCAGCGGCTTCCGAGGACAGGGCGACTATGGCTACACCTTC
>.|.|TRBV12-1|TRBJ1-5
CASSSPGQGAFSNQPQHF
TGTGCCAGCAGCTCTCCGGGACAGGGGGCGTTTAGCAATCAGCCCCAGCATTTT
>.|.|TRBV7-9|TRBJ2-1
CASSAASGEQFF
TGTGCCAGCAGCGCCGCTAGTGGTGAGCAGTTCTTC
>TRBD2|.|TRBV2|TRBJ2-1
CASKTSGSNEQFF
TGTGCCAGCAAAACTAGCGGGAGCAATGAGCAGTTCTTC
>TRBD2|.|TRBV5-1|TRBJ2-1
CASSLFGASGMTVKGQFF
TGCGCCAGCAGCCTGTTTGGGGCTAGCGGGATGACCGTAAAAGGGCAGTTCTTC
>.|.|TRBV10-3|TRBJ1-3
CAISVFESHSGNTIYF
TGTGCCATCAGTGTTTTTGAGTCCCACTCTGGAAACACCATATATTTT
>.|.|TRBV28|TRBJ1-5
CATLSPARDQPQHF
TGTGCCACCCTCAGTCCCGCACGGGATCAGCCCCAGCATTTT
>TRBD2|.|TRBV5-1|TRBJ2-7
CASSPRRGLAGNYEQYF
TGCGCCAGCAGCCCCCGGCGGGGACTAGCGGGTAACTACGAGCAGTACTTC
>.|.|TRBV30|TRBJ1-5
CAWSRRAGALGGNQPQHF
TGTGCCTGGAGTCGGAGGGCTGGGGCCTTGGGAGGCAATCAGCCCCAGCATTTT
>.|.|TRBV7-2|TRBJ1-5
CASSYPGGNQPQHF
TGTGCCAGCAGCTACCCAGGCGGGAATCAGCCCCAGCATTTT
>TRBD1|.|TRBV19|TRBJ2-5
CASSNFDRVETQYF
TGTGCCAGTAGCAACTTCGACAGGGTAGAGACCCAGTACTTC
>.|.|TRBV19|TRBJ2-7
CASTFREIAEYNYEQYF
TGTGCCAGTACCTTTCGCGAGATAGCGGAATACAACTACGAGCAGTACTTC
>.|.|TRBV9|TRBJ1-1
CASRGVNTEAFF
TGTGCCAGCAGAGGAGTGAACACTGAAGCTTTCTTT
>.|.|TRBV27|TRBJ2-3
CASSRRGPASTDTQYF
TGTGCCAGCAGCCGGAGAGGCCCGGCTAGCACAGATACGCAGTATTTT
>.|.|TRBV5-1|TRBJ1-1
CASSFTGLGNTEAFF
TGCGCCAGCAGCTTTACAGGGTTGGGGAACACTGAAGCTTTCTTT
>TRBD1|.|TRBV6-5|TRBJ1-1
CASNPGGYTEAFF
TGTGCCAGCAATCCAGGGGGGTACACTGAAGCTTTCTTT
>.|.|TRBV5-6|TRBJ2-7
CASSRPARPTRQYF
TGTGCCAGCAGCCGGCCAGCGAGGCCTACACGTCAGTACTTC
>.|.|TRBV2|TRBJ1-1
CASKTGRNTEAFF
TGTGCCAGCAAAACAGGAAGGAACACTGAAGCTTTCTTT
>.|.|TRBV7-8|TRBJ1-1
CASSLAYEGGGTEAFF
TGTGCCAGCAGCTTAGCGTACGAGGGAGGGGGCACTGAAGCTTTCTTT
>.|.|TRBV27|TRBJ1-5
CASARGTYSNQPQHF
TGTGCCAGCGCCCGTGGGACATATAGCAATCAGCCCCAGCATTTT
>TRBD1|.|TRBV5-1|TRBJ1-2
CASSLGQGRDYGYTF
TGCGCCAGCAGCTTGGGACAGGGTCGGGACTATGGCTACACCTTC
>TRBD1|few|TRBV5-4|TRBJ1-6
CASSSDRSNSPLHF
TGTGCCAGCAGTTCGGACAGGTCCAATTCACCCCTCCACTTT
>TRBD1|.|TRBV11-2|TRBJ1-2
CASSQTGGFYGYTF
TGTGCCAGCAGCCAGACAGGGGGTTTCTATGGCTACACCTTC
>TRBD1|.|TRBV7-2|TRBJ1-5
CASSLEFRGLEPQHF
TGTGCCAGCAGCTTAGAATTCAGGGGGCTCGAGCCCCAGCATTTT
>.|.|TRBV18|TRBJ2-2
CASSPSTGRVGELFF
TGTGCCAGCTCACCATCAACGGGTCGAGTTGGGGAGCTGTTTTTT
>.|.|TRBV6-5|TRBJ1-1
CASSYPGATEAFF
TGTGCCAGCAGCTACCCTGGAGCCACTGAAGCTTTCTTT
>.|.|TRBV5-1|TRBJ2-1
CASSLGASSYNEQFF
TGCGCCAGCAGCTTGGGGGCAAGCTCCTACAATGAGCAGTTCTTC
>.|.|TRBV29-1|TRBJ1-2
CSVDHLRVQGDPYYGYTF
TGCAGCGTTGACCACCTCCGGGTGCAGGGCGATCCGTACTATGGCTACACCTTC
>.|.|TRBV2|TRBJ1-5
CASCESVSNQPQHF
TGTGCCAGCTGTGAATCGGTTAGCAATCAGCCCCAGCATTTT